This entry lists 16 T cell receptor beta chains sequenced from one sample in a study of cytomegalovirus exposure and HLA in healthy donors. The PCR ran on 60 Vbeta and 13 Jbeta primers. Generated by immunoSEQ multiplex PCR, the TCRdb table keeps only in-frame clones and is missing some. The data hold 150,000 to 200,000 clones, with about four fifths observed a single time. Sequenced input: PBMCs. The receptors come from a man in his forties in good health and CMV-seropositive.

V gene TRBV4-3 combines with J gene TRBJ2-1, with a tentative D call TRBD1 (6 bases). The germline CDR1 and CDR2 sequences are LGHNA and YSLEER. V lost 3 bases and J 5 bases, leaving 11 bases between the germline ends. The CDR3 loop spans 14 amino acids. The CDR3 protein is CASSHLDRNNEQFF. The CDR3 DNA reads TGCGCCAGCAGCCACCTCGACAGGAACAATGAGCAGTTCTTC.

The V and J genes are TRBV7-9 and TRBJ1-1; 8 bases map to TRBD1. Germline V CDR1 and CDR2: SEHNR, FQNEAQ (reference sequence). The ends lost 5 bases at V and 2 bases at J; junction bases unmatched: 1. The CDR3 covers 13 residues. The CDR3 protein is CASSQGANTEAFF. DNA of the CDR3: TGTGCCAGCAGCCAGGGGGCAAACACTGAAGCTTTCTTT.

The chain is built from TRBV5-1 and TRBJ2-1, with TRBD1 matching 9 bases. The CDR3 is 18 amino acids. CDR1 is SGHRS, CDR2 YFSETQ, per germline. Trimming took 0 bases from V and 4 from J; bases not matched to a gene: 11. This chain's CDR3 is CASSLEPGGTGYYNEQFF. CDR3 DNA: TGCGCCAGCAGCTTGGAACCAGGCGGGACAGGGTATTACAATGAGCAGTTCTTC.

The J gene is TRBJ2-7, the V gene TRBV5-1, with D uncertain. CDR3 length equals 13 residues. Germline V CDR1 and CDR2: SGHRS, YFSETQ. Trimming left V 1 base short and J 3 bases short, with 8 bases between. CDR3 sequence reads: CASSLYYNYEQYF. CDR3 DNA sequence: TGCGCCAGCAGCTTGTATTACAACTACGAGCAGTACTTC.

This rearrangement joins TRBV6-1 to TRBJ2-3, with D maybe TRBD1 (5 bases). The V gene's germline CDR1 is MNHNS and CDR2 SASEGT. CDR3 length: 14 amino acids. Between the trimmed V and J ends, which lost 5 bases and 4 bases, there was a span of 13 bases. The DNA for the CDR3 is TGTGCCAGCAGTTCTAATCGACAGTCAGATACGCAGTATTTT. Protein product: CASSSNRQSDTQYF.

V and J are TRBV7-9 and TRBJ2-1; the match to TRBD2 covers 11 bases. Germline V gene sequence: CDR1 SEHNR, CDR2 FQNEAQ (reference sequence). The CDR3 covers 14 residues. Trimming removed 3 bases from V and 10 bases from J; junction bases left unmatched: 5. The CDR3 region is CASSLGLADLEQFF. The DNA of the CDR3 is TGTGCCAGCAGCTTGGGACTAGCGGACCTAGAGCAGTTCTTC.

Notes on this clone: Within the sample, other DNA sequences also encode this same CDR3. V is TRBV7-9 and J is TRBJ1-1; 8 bases line up with TRBD1. The CDR3 contains 14 residues. Per germline, CDR1 SEHNR and CDR2 FQNEAQ (reference sequence). The V gene end was trimmed by 4 bases and the J gene end by 3 bases; junction bases not matched to a gene: 4. This CDR3 is CASSSRGLDTEAFF. The CDR3 DNA sequence: TGTGCCAGCAGCTCCAGGGGGCTTGACACTGAAGCTTTCTTT.

V usage is TRBV11-2 and J usage is TRBJ2-1; weak D call: TRBD1 (6 bases). Germline CDR1 and CDR2: SGHAT and FQNNGV. This CDR3 has 15 residues. V dropped 6 bases and J dropped 0 bases, with 12 bases sitting between them. For the CDR3, the DNA is TGTGCCAGCAGTTATCTGGACAGCTCCTACAATGAGCAGTTCTTC. Translated: CASSYLDSSYNEQFF.

V gene TRBV5-1 combines with J gene TRBJ2-5, with D possibly TRBD1 on 7 matching bases. CDR3 size: 15 residues. Trimming shortened V by 2 bases and J by 0 bases, and 11 bases separated the two germline ends. Germline V gene lookup returns CDR1 SGHRS and CDR2 YFSETQ. This chain's CDR3 is CASSFGGQNQETQYF. The CDR3, as DNA: TGCGCCAGCAGCTTCGGGGGACAGAACCAAGAGACCCAGTACTTC.

The chain recombines TRBV28 with TRBJ1-5, with TRBD1 identical over 7 bases. V was pared by 1 base and J by 3 bases, with 9 bases of the junction left unmatched. CDR3 length equals 17 residues. Germline V gives CDR1 MDHEN, CDR2 SYDVKM. CDR3 amino acids: CASSLYKMTGNNQPQHF. The CDR3 DNA reads as TGTGCCAGCAGTTTATACAAAATGACAGGGAACAATCAGCCCCAGCATTTT.

The chain combines TRBV5-5 with TRBJ2-5; TRBD1 agrees at 7 bases. This CDR3 has 15 amino acids. Germline assignment: CDR1 SGHKS and CDR2 YYEKEE (reference sequence). V lost 3 bases and J lost 0; bases outside the gene matches: 5. The CDR3 DNA follows: TGTGCCAGCAGCTCGGGACAGCAGTACCAAGAGACCCAGTACTTC. As protein: CASSSGQQYQETQYF.

This rearrangement joins TRBV10-3 to TRBJ2-3; TRBD1 aligns across 8 bases. The CDR3 has 15 residues. The germline gives CDR1 ENHRY, CDR2 SYGVKD. J gave up 5 bases and V 4 bases, and 8 bases lay outside the gene matches. Written as DNA, the CDR3 is TGTGCCATCAGTGCGGCGCAGGGGGCGGGAGATACGCAGTATTTT. Residues: CAISAAQGAGDTQYF.

The chain combines TRBV18 with TRBJ1-2; tentatively, D is TRBD1 (6 bases). The CDR3 extends over 13 amino acids. Germline V gene sequence: CDR1 KGHSH, CDR2 LQKENI. With 3 bases removed from V and 6 bases from J, the gap between germline ends came to 11 bases. In DNA, the CDR3 is TGTGCCAGCTCACCCGCAGGGGTCGATGGCTACACCTTC. This sequence encodes CASSPAGVDGYTF.

The J gene is TRBJ2-2, the V gene TRBV4-1; D gene ambiguous. Germline V gene data show CDR1 as MGHRA and CDR2 as YSYEKL. The CDR3 runs 17 residues. V gave up 1 base and J gave up 6 bases, with 18 bases separating them. The CDR3 DNA sequence: TGCGCCAGCAGCCAAGTCGGTCCTAAGAGTAGAGCCGGGGAGCTGTTTTTT. Its protein is CASSQVGPKSRAGELFF.

This CDR3 is CASSQSWVQGSNQPQHF. CDR3 nucleotides: TGTGCCAGCAGCCAGTCTTGGGTACAGGGGAGCAATCAGCCCCAGCATTTT. The genes are TRBV4-2 and TRBJ1-5; 7 nucleotides line up with TRBD1. The CDR3 is 17 amino acids. The trim removed 3 bases at V and 1 base at J, leaving 9 bases unmatched. Germline loops: CDR1 LGHNA, CDR2 YNFKEQ.

The chain carries TRBV25-1 and TRBJ1-2; D gene ambiguous. This CDR3 spans 16 amino acids. Germline CDR1 and CDR2: MGHDK and SYGVNS. Deletions cut 5 bases from V and 0 bases from J, with 16 bases between. The chain's CDR3 is CASSPQASRTNYGYTF. Here the CDR3 DNA reads TGTGCCAGCAGTCCCCAGGCGTCCCGAACTAACTATGGCTACACCTTC.